The source of this TCR beta chain is a study of blood T cell repertoires in COVID-19. V was shortened by 0 bases and J by 4 bases, with 3 bases between the two germline ends. Germline V CDR1 and CDR2: LGHNA, YNFKEQ. The CDR3 is 12 residues long. Profiling relied on immunoSEQ multiplex PCR, and the TCRdb table lists in-frame clones only, not all of them. The sample has 60,000 to 85,000 clones, 90% seen once. J is TRBJ2-5 and V is TRBV4-2; no clear D. The source is a man aged 50 to 59 with acute or convalescent COVID-19. The sample comprised peripheral blood. The CDR3 DNA sequence: TGTGCCAGCAGCCAAGATCGAGAGACCCAGTACTTC. It specifies CASSQDRETQYF.